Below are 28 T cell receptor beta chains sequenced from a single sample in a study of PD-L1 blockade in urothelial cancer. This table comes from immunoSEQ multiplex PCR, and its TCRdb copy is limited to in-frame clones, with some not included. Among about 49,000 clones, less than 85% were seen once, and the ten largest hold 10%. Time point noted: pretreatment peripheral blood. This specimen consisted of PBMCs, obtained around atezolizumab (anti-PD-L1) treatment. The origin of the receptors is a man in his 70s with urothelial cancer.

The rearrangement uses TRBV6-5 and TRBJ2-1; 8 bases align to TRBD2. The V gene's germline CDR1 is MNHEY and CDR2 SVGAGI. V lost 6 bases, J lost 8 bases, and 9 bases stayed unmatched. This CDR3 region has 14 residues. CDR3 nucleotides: TGTGCCAGCAGGCCCCCGGGGGGGGGAGATGAGCAGTTCTTC. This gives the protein CASRPPGGGDEQFF.

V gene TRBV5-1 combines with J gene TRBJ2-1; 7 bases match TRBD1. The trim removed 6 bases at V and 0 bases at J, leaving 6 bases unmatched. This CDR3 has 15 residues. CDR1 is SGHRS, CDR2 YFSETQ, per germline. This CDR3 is CASKTRDSSYNEQFF. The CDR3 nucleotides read TGCGCCAGCAAAACCAGGGACAGCTCCTACAATGAGCAGTTCTTC.

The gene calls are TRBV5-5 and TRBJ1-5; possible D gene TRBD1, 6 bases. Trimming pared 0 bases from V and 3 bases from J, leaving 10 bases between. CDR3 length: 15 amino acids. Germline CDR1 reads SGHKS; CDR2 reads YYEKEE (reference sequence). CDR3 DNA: TGTGCCAGCAGCTTGGGGACAGCCTACAATCAGCCCCAGCATTTT. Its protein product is CASSLGTAYNQPQHF.

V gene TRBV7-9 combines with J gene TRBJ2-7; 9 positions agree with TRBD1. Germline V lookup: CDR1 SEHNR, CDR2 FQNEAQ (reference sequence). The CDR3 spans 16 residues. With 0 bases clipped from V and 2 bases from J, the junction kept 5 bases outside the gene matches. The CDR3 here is CASSLAPGQGPYEQYF. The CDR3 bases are TGTGCCAGCAGCTTAGCGCCGGGACAGGGCCCCTACGAGCAGTACTTC.

CDR3 nucleotide sequence: TGTGCCATCAGGCTGGAGTCTAGCGCCTACGAGCAGTACTTC. Its protein product is CAIRLESSAYEQYF. The chain is built from TRBV10-3 and TRBJ2-7; possible D gene TRBD2, 6 bases. V lost 6 bases and J lost 2, with 14 bases in between. Germline assignment: CDR1 ENHRY and CDR2 SYGVKD. The CDR3 extends over 14 amino acids.

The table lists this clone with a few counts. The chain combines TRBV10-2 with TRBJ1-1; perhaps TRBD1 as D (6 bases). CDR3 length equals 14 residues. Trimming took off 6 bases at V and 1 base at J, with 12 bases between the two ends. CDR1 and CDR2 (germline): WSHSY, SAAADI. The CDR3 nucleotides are TGCGCCAGCAGGGAGGACAGTTCGAACACTGAAGCTTTCTTT. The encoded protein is CASREDSSNTEAFF.

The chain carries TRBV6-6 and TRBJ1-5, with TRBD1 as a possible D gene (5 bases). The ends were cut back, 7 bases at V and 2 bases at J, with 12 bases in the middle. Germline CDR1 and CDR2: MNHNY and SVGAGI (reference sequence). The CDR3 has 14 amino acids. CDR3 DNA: TGTGCCAGCATCCCGGGAGGGGGCAATCAGCCCCAGCATTTT. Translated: CASIPGGGNQPQHF.

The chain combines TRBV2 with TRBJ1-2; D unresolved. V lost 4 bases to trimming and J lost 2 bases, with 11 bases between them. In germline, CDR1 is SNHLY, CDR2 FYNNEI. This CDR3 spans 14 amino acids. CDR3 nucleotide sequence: TGTGCCAGCAGTGGCCGTCGGGGAAACTATGGCTACACCTTC. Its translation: CASSGRRGNYGYTF. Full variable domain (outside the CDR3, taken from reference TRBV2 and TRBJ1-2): EPEVTQTPSHQVTQMGQEVILRCVPISNHLYFYWYRQILGQKVEFLVSFYNNEISEKSEIFDDQFSVERPDGSNFTLKIRSTKLEDSAMYFCASSGRRGNYGYTFGSGTRLTVV.

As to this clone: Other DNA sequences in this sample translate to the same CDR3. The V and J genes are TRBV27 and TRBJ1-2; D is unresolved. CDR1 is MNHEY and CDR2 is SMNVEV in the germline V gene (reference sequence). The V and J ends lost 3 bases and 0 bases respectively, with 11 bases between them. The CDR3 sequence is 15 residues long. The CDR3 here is CASSFKREANYGYTF. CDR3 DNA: TGTGCCAGCAGTTTTAAGAGGGAAGCTAACTATGGCTACACCTTC.

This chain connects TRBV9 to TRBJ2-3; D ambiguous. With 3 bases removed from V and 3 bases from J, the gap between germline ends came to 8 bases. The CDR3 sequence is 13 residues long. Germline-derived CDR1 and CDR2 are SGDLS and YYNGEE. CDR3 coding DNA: TGTGCCAGCAGCGCCACAGCTACAGATACGCAGTATTTT. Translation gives CASSATATDTQYF.

As DNA, the CDR3 is TGTGCCAGCAGTAGGGACTCGAGCTCCTACGAGCAGTACTTC. Amino acid sequence: CASSRDSSSYEQYF. The chain combines TRBV7-2 with TRBJ2-7; D is perhaps TRBD2 (6 bases). This CDR3 is built from 14 residues. CDR1 SGHTA and CDR2 FQGNSA come from the germline V gene. Between the trimmed V and J ends, which lost 6 bases and 0 bases, there was a span of 12 bases.

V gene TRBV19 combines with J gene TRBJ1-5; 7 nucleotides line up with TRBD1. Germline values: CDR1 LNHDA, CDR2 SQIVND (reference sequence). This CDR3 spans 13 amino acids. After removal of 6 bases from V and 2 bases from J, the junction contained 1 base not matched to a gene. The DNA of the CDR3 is TGTGCCAGTAGCGACAGGGGCAATCAGCCCCAGCATTTT. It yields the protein CASSDRGNQPQHF. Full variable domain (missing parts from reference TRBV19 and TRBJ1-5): DGGITQSPKYLFRKEGQNVTLSCEQNLNHDAMYWYRQDPGQGLRLIYYSQIVNDFQKGDIAEGYSVSREKKESFPLTVTSAQKNPTAFYLCASSDRGNQPQHFGDGTRLSIL.

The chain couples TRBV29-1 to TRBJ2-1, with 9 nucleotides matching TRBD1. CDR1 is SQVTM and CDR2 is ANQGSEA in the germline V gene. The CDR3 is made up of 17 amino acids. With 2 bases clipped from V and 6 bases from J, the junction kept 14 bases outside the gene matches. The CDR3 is CSVETGQGTLGFNEQFF. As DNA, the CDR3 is TGCAGCGTTGAAACGGGACAGGGTACCCTGGGTTTCAATGAGCAGTTCTTC.

The CDR3 DNA is TGTGCCAGCAGCTATCGGGAGGGCGAACCCTACAATGAGCAGTTCTTC. It yields the protein CASSYREGEPYNEQFF. The chain has TRBV5-6 and TRBJ2-1, with TRBD2 identical over 8 bases. Germline V gene lookup returns CDR1 SGHDT and CDR2 YYEEEE. V lost 3 bases to trimming and J lost 2 bases; unmatched junction nucleotides: 7. The CDR3 length is 16 residues.

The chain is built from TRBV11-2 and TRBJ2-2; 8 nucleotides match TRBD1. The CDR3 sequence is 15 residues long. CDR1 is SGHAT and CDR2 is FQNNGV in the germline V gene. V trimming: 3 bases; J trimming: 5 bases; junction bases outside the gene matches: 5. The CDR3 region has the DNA TGTGCCAGCAGCTTGCAGGGGGCAGAGACCGGGGAGCTGTTTTTT. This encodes CASSLQGAETGELFF.

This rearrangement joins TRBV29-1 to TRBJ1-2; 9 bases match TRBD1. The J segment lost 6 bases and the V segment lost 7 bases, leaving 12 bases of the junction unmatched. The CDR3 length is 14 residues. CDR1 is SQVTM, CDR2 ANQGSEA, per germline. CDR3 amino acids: CSAGQGFGKNGYTF. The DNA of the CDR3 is TGCAGCGCTGGACAGGGGTTCGGTAAAAATGGCTACACCTTC.

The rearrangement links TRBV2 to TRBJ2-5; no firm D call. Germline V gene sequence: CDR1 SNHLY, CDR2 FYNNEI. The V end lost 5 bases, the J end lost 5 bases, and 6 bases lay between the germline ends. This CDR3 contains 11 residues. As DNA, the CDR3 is TGTGCCAGCAGTCTTTCTGAGACCCAGTACTTC. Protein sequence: CASSLSETQYF.

The CDR3 spells CASSPIGTVNYEQYF. In DNA form, the CDR3 reads TGTGCCAGCAGCCCAATTGGGACAGTCAACTACGAGCAGTACTTC. The chain couples TRBV7-9 to TRBJ2-7, with 7 bases lining up with TRBD1. V shed 5 bases and J 3 bases; nucleotides not matched to a gene: 10. Germline V gene lookup returns CDR1 SEHNR and CDR2 FQNEAQ (reference sequence). The CDR3 length is 15 residues.

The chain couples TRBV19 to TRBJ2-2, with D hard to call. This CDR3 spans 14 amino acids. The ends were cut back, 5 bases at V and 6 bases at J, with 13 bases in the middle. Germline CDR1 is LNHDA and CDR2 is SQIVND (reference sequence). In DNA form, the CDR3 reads TGTGCCAGTAGTGCCCTCCTTCGGTCCGGGGAGCTGTTTTTT. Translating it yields CASSALLRSGELFF.

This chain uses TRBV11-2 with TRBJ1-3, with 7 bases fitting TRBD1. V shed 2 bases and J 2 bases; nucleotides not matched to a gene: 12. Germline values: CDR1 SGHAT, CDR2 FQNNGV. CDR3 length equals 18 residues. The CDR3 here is CASSLPWTGGSAGNTIYF. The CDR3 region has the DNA TGTGCCAGCAGCTTACCCTGGACAGGAGGTTCGGCTGGAAACACCATATATTTT.

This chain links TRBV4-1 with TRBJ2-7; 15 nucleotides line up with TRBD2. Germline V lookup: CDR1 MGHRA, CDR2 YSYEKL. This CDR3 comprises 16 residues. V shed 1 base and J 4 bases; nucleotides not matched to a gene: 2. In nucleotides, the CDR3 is TGCGCCAGCAGCCAAGGCGGGACTAGCGGGAGGTACGAGCAGTACTTC. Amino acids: CASSQGGTSGRYEQYF.

CDR3 in amino acids: CASSLGGSDRGSYEQYF. Written as DNA, the CDR3 is TGTGCCAGCAGTTTGGGTGGATCGGACAGGGGCTCCTACGAGCAGTACTTC. The chain links TRBV28 to TRBJ2-7, with TRBD1 matching over 9 bases. The germline V gene has CDR1 MDHEN and CDR2 SYDVKM. The length of the CDR3 is 17 residues. V lost 3 bases, J lost 0 bases, and 9 bases stayed unmatched.

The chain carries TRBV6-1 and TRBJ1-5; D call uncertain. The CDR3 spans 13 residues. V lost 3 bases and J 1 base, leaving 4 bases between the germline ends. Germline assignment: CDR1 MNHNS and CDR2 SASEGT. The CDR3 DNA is TGTGCCAGCAGTGATCGGAGCAATCAGCCCCAGCATTTT. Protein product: CASSDRSNQPQHF.

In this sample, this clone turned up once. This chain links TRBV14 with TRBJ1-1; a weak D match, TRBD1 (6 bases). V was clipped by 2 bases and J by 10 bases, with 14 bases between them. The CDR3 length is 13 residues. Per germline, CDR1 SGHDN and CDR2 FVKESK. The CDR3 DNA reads TGTGCCAGCAGCCAACGGGGCGGGGGGCCAGCTTTCTTT. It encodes CASSQRGGGPAFF.

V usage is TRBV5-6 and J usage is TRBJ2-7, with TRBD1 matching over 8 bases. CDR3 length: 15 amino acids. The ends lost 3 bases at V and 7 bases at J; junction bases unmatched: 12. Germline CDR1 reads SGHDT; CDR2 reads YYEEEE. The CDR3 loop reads CASSWGRGLNGEQYF. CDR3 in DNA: TGTGCCAGCAGCTGGGGCAGGGGGCTGAATGGAGAGCAGTACTTC.

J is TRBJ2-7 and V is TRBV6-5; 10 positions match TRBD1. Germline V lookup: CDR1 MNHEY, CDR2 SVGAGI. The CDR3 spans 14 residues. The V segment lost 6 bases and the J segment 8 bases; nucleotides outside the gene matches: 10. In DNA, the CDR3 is TGTGCCAGCAGCGGCCGGGACAGGGGTAACAAGCAGTACTTC. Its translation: CASSGRDRGNKQYF.

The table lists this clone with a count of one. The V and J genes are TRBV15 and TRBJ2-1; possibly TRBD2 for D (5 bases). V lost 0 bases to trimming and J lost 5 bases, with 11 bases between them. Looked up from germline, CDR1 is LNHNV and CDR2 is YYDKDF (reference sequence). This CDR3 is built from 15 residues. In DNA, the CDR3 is TGTGCCACCAGCAGAGATTCACCGGGAAACAATGAGCAGTTCTTC. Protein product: CATSRDSPGNNEQFF.

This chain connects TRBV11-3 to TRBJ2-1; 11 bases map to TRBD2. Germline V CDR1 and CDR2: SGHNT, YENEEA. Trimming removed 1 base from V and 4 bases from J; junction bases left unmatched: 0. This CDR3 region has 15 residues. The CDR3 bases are TGTGCCAGCAGCTTAGGACTAGCGGGATACAATGAGCAGTTCTTC. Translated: CASSLGLAGYNEQFF.